Sequencing of this T cell receptor (beta chain) was carried out in a study of cytotoxic CD8 clonotypes in ibrutinib-treated CLL. Study conclusions and caveats: Baseline levels of clonality went above those of age-matched healthy donors and moved with circulating CD8+ T-cell counts.

On this clone itself: The antigen is not known.

Germline CDR1 reads SGHTA; CDR2 reads FQGTGA. V was pared by 2 bases and J by 0 bases, with 7 bases between. CDR3 size: 14 residues. Profiling relied on immunoSEQ multiplex PCR, and the TCRdb table lists in-frame clones only, not all of them. Seen here are 150,000 to 200,000 clones, around nine tenths observed once, and the top ten hold approximately 3%. This receptor was taken from a human donor with chronic lymphocytic leukemia. The source was PBMCs, collected at disease progression, from a patient treated with ibrutinib. The rearrangement links TRBV7-3 to TRBJ1-1, with no clear D. The CDR3 region is CASSLGRLNTEAFF. DNA for the CDR3: TGTGCCAGCAGCTTAGGGAGGCTGAACACTGAAGCTTTCTTT.